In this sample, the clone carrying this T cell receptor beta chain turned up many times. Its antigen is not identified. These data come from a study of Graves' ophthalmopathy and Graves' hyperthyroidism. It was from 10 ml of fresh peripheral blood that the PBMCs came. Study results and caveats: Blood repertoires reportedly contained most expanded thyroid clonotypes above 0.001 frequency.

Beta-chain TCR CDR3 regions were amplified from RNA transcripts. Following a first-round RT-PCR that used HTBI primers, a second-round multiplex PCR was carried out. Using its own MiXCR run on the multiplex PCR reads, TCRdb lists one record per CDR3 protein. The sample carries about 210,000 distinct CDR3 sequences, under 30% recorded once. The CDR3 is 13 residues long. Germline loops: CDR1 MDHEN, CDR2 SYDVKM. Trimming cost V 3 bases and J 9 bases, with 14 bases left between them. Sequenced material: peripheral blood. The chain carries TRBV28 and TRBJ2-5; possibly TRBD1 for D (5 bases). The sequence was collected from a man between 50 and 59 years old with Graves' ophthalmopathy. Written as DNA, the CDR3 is TGTGCCAGCAGTTTGCGTGGGGCGGTGGCCCAGTACTTC. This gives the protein CASSLRGAVAQYF.